The 5 T cell receptor beta chains reported below all come from one sample, sequenced in a study of cytomegalovirus exposure and HLA in healthy donors (dated 2017 in TCRdb). Preparation of the library involved the immunoSEQ multiplex PCR assay. A mixture of 60 forward primers for TCR Vbeta segments and 13 reverse primers for TCR Jbeta segments was used in the multiplex PCR. TCRdb took this table from immuneACCESS and kept in-frame rearrangements with V and J called. Such tables lack part of the clones; where checked against another copy, unresolved V genes explain under half of the gap, and the rest is unexplained. The sample yields some 84,000 clones; about 60% were counted once. The ten biggest clones cover approximately 15% of the sample. Sequencing was done on a sample of PBMCs. These TCRs come from a woman between 40 and 50 years old in good health and CMV-seropositive.

The chain couples TRBV28 to TRBJ1-5, with a possible D match to TRBD1 (6 bases). The germline gives CDR1 MDHEN, CDR2 SYDVKM. CDR3 size: 15 residues. Trimming pared 7 bases from V and 3 bases from J, leaving 16 bases between. CDR3 DNA: TGTGCCAGCACCCCAGGACAGTCAAACAATCAGCCCCAGCATTTT. As protein: CASTPGQSNNQPQHF. The entire variable domain, with the rest obtained from reference TRBV28 and TRBJ1-5, is as follows: DVKVTQSSRYLVKRTGEKVFLECVQDMDHENMFWYRQDPGLGLRLIYFSYDVKMKEKGDIPEGYSVSREKKERFSLILESASTNQTSMYLCASTPGQSNNQPQHFGDGTRLSIL.

The chain employs TRBV6-4 and TRBJ2-3; D is ambiguous. V was clipped by 3 bases and J by 7 bases, with 5 bases between them. The CDR3 has 11 amino acids. Germline V gene data show CDR1 as MRHNA and CDR2 as SNTAGT. The CDR3 region has the DNA TGTGCCAGCAGTGAGGGCAATACGCAGTATTTT. Its translation: CASSEGNTQYF.

The chain recombines TRBV30 with TRBJ2-5, with TRBD2 identical over 9 bases. With 0 bases clipped from V and 5 bases from J, the junction kept 10 bases outside the gene matches. The CDR3 extends over 16 amino acids. CDR1 GTSNPN and CDR2 SVGIG come from the germline V gene (reference sequence). CDR3 bases: TGTGCCTGGAGTGTTGACCCAACTAGCGGGTTGGAGACCCAGTACTTC. Its translation: CAWSVDPTSGLETQYF.

The CDR3 sequence: CASSLIAWDRGSNEQFF. CDR3 DNA sequence: TGTGCCAGCAGTTTAATAGCCTGGGACAGGGGTAGCAATGAGCAGTTCTTC. The gene calls are TRBV27 and TRBJ2-1; TRBD1 matches 10 bases. Germline V gene sequence: CDR1 MNHEY, CDR2 SMNVEV (reference sequence). The length of the CDR3 is 17 residues. V lost 2 bases and J lost 6; bases outside the gene matches: 10.

This clone turned up a few times. This chain connects TRBV4-1 to TRBJ2-1; 9 bases agree with TRBD2. V dropped 0 bases and J dropped 10; count of bases not matched to a gene: 19. Germline V gene data show CDR1 as MGHRA and CDR2 as YSYEKL. CDR3 size: 19 residues. The CDR3: CASSQDNVMGGGRDQEQFF. The CDR3 DNA follows: TGCGCCAGCAGCCAAGATAACGTCATGGGCGGCGGGAGGGATCAGGAGCAGTTCTTC.